This T cell receptor (beta chain) was identified in a study of chemoradiotherapy in HPV16-positive cancers. The germline V gene has CDR1 GTSNPN and CDR2 SVGIG (reference sequence). The V gene lost 8 bases and the J gene lost 0 bases, with 10 bases spanning the gap. The length of the CDR3 is 12 residues. Over chemoradiotherapy, repertoires were sampled more than once. The data were produced by immunoSEQ multiplex PCR, yet TCRdb's version contains in-frame clones alone and is incomplete. The sample records approximately 7,200 clones, roughly 80% being singletons. Sampling was carried out from a patient who underwent chemoradiotherapy. The chain links TRBV30 to TRBJ1-2; no firm D call. This TCR was recovered from a human donor with HPV-associated anogenital cancer. The CDR3: CAVDGANYGYTF. The CDR3 nucleotides read TGTGCCGTAGACGGAGCTAACTATGGCTACACCTTC.